The entry below describes one T cell receptor beta chain. Its binding antigen is unknown. It has no much larger one-base neighbor in the sample; base qualities were not kept. The CDR3 runs 14 amino acids, cysteine and phenylalanine included. The kept DNA is CDR3 alone, 42 bases in frame from the first base. Sequences ENHRY (CDR1) and SYGVKD (CDR2) are obtained from the germline V gene. V lost 7 bases and J lost 8 bases; the stretch between them is 20 bases long. The immunoSEQ Assay, a bias-controlled multiplex PCR, was used to amplify TCRbeta CDR3 regions from genomic DNA. The study's processing was this. Within the assay, amplification of reference gene primers was used to estimate how many nucleated cells each sample contained. Sequence reads were collapsed and filtered to measure the absolute abundance of every unique TCRbeta CDR3 rearrangement. For each sample, productive Simpson clonality was calculated as the square root of Simpson's diversity index across productive rearrangements. As stored in TCRdb, this immuneACCESS dataset retains in-frame rearrangements with V and J assigned. A fraction of the clones does not appear; measured against another copy, unresolved V genes explain less than half of the discrepancy, and the remainder lacks a known reason. V, J and clone size are those of that table, while D and trimming were read from the DNA. The sample data list under 250,000 clones, and about four fifths of these were observed just once. The ten largest clones add up to about 2% of the sample.

Samples from volunteer blood donors who had recovered from COVID-19 were contributed by a second Seattle source. The collaborating institutions used their own protocols to collect whole blood in K2EDTA tubes. For TCRbeta analysis, collaborators shipped samples in one of three forms: frozen whole blood, isolated PBMCs, or DNA extracted from either of those sample types. The record originates from a study of blood T cell repertoires in COVID-19 (dated by TCRdb to 2018 to 2020). General notes on the study: The collaborator samples originated in the United States, Italy and Spain and spanned the acute and convalescent phases of COVID-19. The sample metadata nearly always contained a de-identified subject ID, COVID-19 status, age in years and sex. The repertoires were released in a freely available public database intended as a resource for research on the immune response to SARS-CoV-2. The samples were drawn from two sources: the first 160 participants of the ongoing ImmuneRACE study, and 1,254 subjects contributed by 6 global collaborators. The material from the prospective study consisted of cDNA or gDNA derived from T cells, B-cell-depleted T cells, or PBMCs. Where HLA class I and class II types were available, the types were taken from metadata supplied by the sample provider, not from assay-based typing. Subjects who had been exposed to COVID-19, were actively infected with it, or had recovered from it provided the deeply sampled blood TCRbeta repertoires that made up the dataset. Study-wide findings and limitations: How much clinical and demographic metadata was included differed by source and by participant, and the metadata was provided uncurated.

Sequencing was performed on peripheral blood. This TCR was sampled from a man aged 30-40 years who had recovered from COVID-19. The chain is encoded by TRBV10-3 joined to TRBJ1-2, and TRBD1 may be the D gene, going by 5 matching bases. The CDR3 here reads CAIKGVTEAGGYTF. The bases read TGTGCCATCAAAGGGGTTACAGAGGCGGGAGGCTACACCTTC.